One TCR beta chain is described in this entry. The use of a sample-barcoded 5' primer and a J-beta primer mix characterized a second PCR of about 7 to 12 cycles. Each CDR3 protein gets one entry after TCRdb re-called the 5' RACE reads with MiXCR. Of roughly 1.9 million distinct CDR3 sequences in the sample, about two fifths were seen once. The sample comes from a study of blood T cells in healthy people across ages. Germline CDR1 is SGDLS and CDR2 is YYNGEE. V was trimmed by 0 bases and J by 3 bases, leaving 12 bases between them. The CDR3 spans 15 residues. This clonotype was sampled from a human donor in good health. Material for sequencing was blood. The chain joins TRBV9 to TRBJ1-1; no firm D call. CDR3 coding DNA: TGTGCCAGCAGCGTAGGGGCGGGCGGACACACTGAAGCTTTCTTT. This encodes CASSVGAGGHTEAFF.